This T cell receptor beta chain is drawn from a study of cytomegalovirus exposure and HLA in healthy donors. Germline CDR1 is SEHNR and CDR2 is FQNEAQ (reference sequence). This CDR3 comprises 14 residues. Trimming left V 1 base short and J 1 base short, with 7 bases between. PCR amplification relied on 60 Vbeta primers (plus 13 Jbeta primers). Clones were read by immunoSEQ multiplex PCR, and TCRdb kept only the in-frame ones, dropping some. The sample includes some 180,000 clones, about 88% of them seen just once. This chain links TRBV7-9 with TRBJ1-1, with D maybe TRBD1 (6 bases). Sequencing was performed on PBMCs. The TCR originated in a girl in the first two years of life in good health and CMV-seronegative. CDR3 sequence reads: CASSLGTENTEAFF. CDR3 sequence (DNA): TGTGCCAGCAGCTTAGGGACAGAGAACACTGAAGCTTTCTTT.